The rows below give T cell receptor beta chains drawn from one sample of a study of CD8 T cells in Susac syndrome. TCRdb called the immunoSEQ multiplex PCR reads again in MiXCR, with one record for every CDR3 protein. The sample carries over 100,000 distinct CDR3 sequences, roughly 92% recorded once. The sequencing sample was made of CD8+ T cells from PBMCs. Source of these receptors: a human donor in good health. Both conserved end residues are part of each CDR3. The D gene is left open where the match is weak. For some rows the clone size is stated as once, few or many, or as a class when expanded; others skip it.

clone size	V gene	J gene	D gene	CDR3 protein	CDR3 DNA
once	TRBV20-1	TRBJ2-7	NA	CSARDPGPMVHEQYF	TGCAGTGCTAGAGATCCGGGACCTATGGTCCACGAGCAGTACTTC
NA	TRBV20-1	TRBJ2-2	NA	CSAPEGGKNTGELFF	TGCAGTGCCCCAGAGGGCGGGAAGAACACCGGGGAGCTGTTTTTT
NA	TRBV10-3	TRBJ1-5	NA	CAIRSGRQPQHF	TGTGCCATCAGATCAGGAAGGCAGCCCCAGCATTTT
few	TRBV11-2	TRBJ2-5	NA	CASSLDETQYF	TGTGCCAGCAGCTTAGACGAGACCCAGTACTTC
NA	TRBV28	TRBJ2-3	NA	CASSLLQGQADTQYF	TGTGCCAGCAGTTTGCTACAGGGTCAAGCAGATACGCAGTATTTT
NA	TRBV18	TRBJ1-5	NA	CASSPTTGPQPQHF	TGTGCCAGCTCACCCACAACAGGGCCTCAGCCCCAGCATTTT
NA	TRBV6-5	TRBJ2-2	NA	CASSLVPDHTGELFF	TGTGCCAGCAGTCTCGTACCAGACCACACCGGGGAGCTGTTTTTT
NA	TRBV12-3/TRBV12-4	TRBJ2-7	NA	CASSGLPYEQYF	TGTGCCAGCAGTGGACTGCCCTACGAGCAGTACTTC
NA	TRBV7-2	TRBJ2-5	TRBD1	CASSLGQGVIQETQYF	TGTGCCAGCAGCTTAGGACAGGGGGTTATACAAGAGACCCAGTACTTC
once	TRBV7-9	TRBJ2-7	NA	CASSPQIEQYF	TGTGCCAGCAGCCCCCAGATCGAGCAGTACTTC
NA	TRBV7-8	TRBJ1-4	TRBD1	CASSSRDRSPTTNEKLFF	TGTGCCAGCAGCTCTCGGGACAGGTCCCCCACAACTAATGAAAAACTGTTTTTT
NA	TRBV7-8	TRBJ2-7	TRBD2	CASSFRGRSLEQYF	TGTGCCAGCAGCTTCCGCGGGAGATCGCTCGAGCAGTACTTT
NA	TRBV28	TRBJ2-3	TRBD2	CASSPRGVGLPDTQYF	TGTGCCAGCAGTCCACGGGGGGTGGGACTTCCAGATACGCAGTATTTT
NA	TRBV6-5	TRBJ1-1	TRBD1	CATGGTGGAFF	TGTGCCACCGGGGGGACAGGGGGAGCTTTCTTT
once	TRBV2	TRBJ1-1	NA	CASRPDGAVGTEAFF	TGTGCCAGCAGACCCGATGGGGCGGTAGGGACTGAAGCTTTCTTT
once	TRBV7-9	TRBJ2-7	NA	CASSLRSYEQYF	TGTGCCAGCAGCTTAAGGTCCTACGAGCAGTACTTC
NA	TRBV12-3/TRBV12-4	TRBJ2-7	TRBD2	CASSSPRGTSGRYEQYF	TGTGCCAGCAGTTCCCCTAGAGGGACTAGCGGGAGGTACGAGCAGTACTTC
NA	TRBV19	TRBJ1-2	NA	CASSIRLDIHYGYTF	TGTGCCAGTAGTATCCGTCTTGACATCCACTATGGCTACACCTTC
NA	TRBV6-5	TRBJ2-2	NA	CASSPDRSNTGELFF	TGTGCCAGCAGTCCTGACAGGTCGAACACCGGGGAGCTGTTTTTT
once	TRBV6-5	TRBJ2-1	TRBD1	CASSYSSGTGDYNEQFF	TGTGCCAGCAGTTACTCCTCCGGGACAGGGGACTACAATGAGCAGTTCTTC
NA	TRBV19	TRBJ2-5	NA	CASSPSGWRDQYF	TGTGCCAGTAGTCCGAGCGGGTGGCGGGACCAGTACTTC
NA	TRBV6-5	TRBJ2-1	NA	CASSRPDSAYNEQFF	TGTGCCAGCAGCCGCCCTGACAGCGCATACAATGAGCAGTTCTTC
NA	TRBV5-6	TRBJ2-3	NA	CASRPPGTGITDTQYF	TGTGCCAGCCGCCCGCCCGGAACAGGGATTACAGATACGCAGTATTTT